The subject of this entry is one TCR beta chain. The antigen remains unidentified. One junction end does not reproduce the germline sequence, and a read error may be involved. Using RNA transcripts, the TCR beta CDR3 regions were amplified. HTBI primers were employed in first-round RT-PCR, then a second-round multiplex PCR followed. TCRdb analysed the multiplex PCR reads with MiXCR anew, one entry per CDR3 protein. The table lists around 590,000 distinct CDR3 sequences, 39% of them singletons. This sample stems from a study of Graves' ophthalmopathy and Graves' hyperthyroidism. Study-level information: Absence of ophthalmopathy within 18 months of follow-up defined stable hyperthyroidism. The study, taken as a whole, reports: Blood contained most expanded thyroid clonotypes exceeding 0.001 frequency.

Germline V gene data show CDR1 as SEHNR and CDR2 as FQNEAQ (reference sequence). CDR3 length equals 16 residues. Ages of hyperthyroidism patients ran from 18 to 65, and their diagnoses were new, under 2 months' duration. The clonotype was recovered from an adult man with Graves' hyperthyroidism. This rearrangement joins TRBV7-9 to TRBJ2-5; 8 nucleotides match TRBD1. Sequenced: peripheral blood or thyroid tissue (not recorded which). The CDR3 coding sequence is TGTGCCAGCAGCACCTGGGACAGGCGGCGAATAGAGGCCCAGTACTTC. Amino acid sequence: CASSTWDRRRIEAQYF.